This TCR beta chain derives from a study of tumor and adjacent non-tumor tissue in lung cancer (dated by TCRdb to 2016 to 2019). Study-level background: Of the cohort, eleven to twelve patients had adenocarcinoma, 2 had squamous cell carcinoma and 1 had small cell lung cancer. In total, sequencing yielded fewer than 150 million productive TCRbeta reads, which works out to an average of roughly 4.2 million reads per sample. For each patient, one tumor sample and one normal lung sample were taken, giving a few dozen paired specimens that underwent TCRbeta CDR3 sequencing. Bulk TCRbeta repertoires were compared between lung tumor tissue and matched distant non-tumor lung tissue obtained from under 18 lung cancer patients. Among the roughly 15 patients, ages ranged from about 31 to 80 years, approximately 10 were men and 5 were women, and disease was TNM stage I to III. Study-level results and caveats: The sequencing platform is not named in the methods, and unique molecular identifiers are not mentioned. Tumor tissue showed significantly greater TCR diversity (inverse Simpson) than normal lung tissue (roughly 430 vs 170, P = 0.0075, Mann-Whitney U test). The top 100 clones made up a significantly larger cumulative share of the repertoire in normal lung than in tumor tissue. Only around 16 patients were in the cohort, and the authors stated that larger samples and more detailed clinical data are needed. Peripheral blood was not sequenced, so blood TCRbeta repertoires in these lung cancer patients were not examined. TCR diversity was significantly higher in younger patients, and greater tumor TCR diversity was associated with shorter overall survival and shorter disease-free survival.

As regards this clonotype: What antigen it recognizes has not been identified. A read error may account for a junction end that differs from germline.

The CDR3 contains 14 residues, cysteine and phenylalanine counted. The only DNA kept is the CDR3, 42 bases in frame from the first base. According to the germline V gene, CDR1 reads MNHEY and CDR2 reads SVGAGI. Library prep was done by multiplex PCR. Sequencing took place on an Illumina HiSeq 2500. TCRbeta libraries were built by three rounds of nested PCR using primers (Table S4), following protocols modified from ARM-PCR. Before sequencing, PCR products of 200-500 bp were cut from the gel and purified using the QIAquick gel extraction kit. Per the source publication's procedure: Trimmomatic was used to clean the reads, FLASH merged the cleaned reads into complete CDR3 sequences, and MiTCR assigned the sequences to V(D)J germline segments. Clonal diversity was computed as the inverse Simpson's index with VDJtools. In-frame sequences without a premature stop codon were defined as productive reads. Through fastp at Q25 and MiXCR, TCRdb rebuilt clones from the public reads, retaining in-frame beta chains. Rows merge per CDR3 protein into single entries with the most common DNA and genes. It is TCRdb's table, rather than the study itself, that gives the V and J calls and clone size. Counted in this sample were approximately 75,000 distinct CDR3 sequences; more than 60% of them appeared once. The ten largest clones take up approximately 12% of the sample.

Bulk unsorted tissue served as the source for RNA extraction, and RNA quality was assessed using a NanoDrop ND-1000 and an Agilent 2100. The donors were newly diagnosed lung cancer patients admitted for thoracic surgery in China from August to November 2014 who had not received prior chemotherapy. Patients who had received previous radiotherapy or chemotherapy, or who had another concurrent cancer, were excluded from the study. Pieces of surgical tissue measuring roughly 1-2.3 cm3 were kept in RNAlater solution and stored at -80 degrees C until use. The TCR comes from a woman aged 50 to 60 with non-small cell lung cancer. Sequenced: lung tumor tissue. The chain is encoded by TRBV6-5 joined to TRBJ1-5; TRBD1 could be the D gene, as 6 bases match. This receptor carries the CDR3 CASSPDRTNQSQHF. The DNA sequence is given as TGTGCCAGCAGCCCTGACAGGACAAATCAGTCCCAGCATTTT.